The rows below give T cell receptor beta chains drawn from one sample of a study of CD8 T cells in Susac syndrome. Each CDR3 protein is one row after TCRdb ran MiXCR on the immunoSEQ multiplex PCR reads. The data contain about 190,000 distinct CDR3 sequences, approximately 95% of them singletons. Sequencing was performed on CD8+ T cells from PBMCs. The receptors come from a human donor with Susac syndrome. CDR3s include the opening cysteine and the closing phenylalanine or tryptophan. A D gene is named only where the DNA matches it firmly. Only some rows state a clone size, as once, few, many or a class for expanded clones.

D: TRBD1; size: .; J: TRBJ1-1; length: 13; V: TRBV5-6; DNA: TGTGCCAGCAGCGATGGGACAGCCACTGAAGCTTTCTTT; CDR3: CASSDGTATEAFF
D: TRBD1; size: .; J: TRBJ2-7; length: 15; V: TRBV4-2; DNA: TGTGCCAGCAGCCAAGTTCTGGGACAGGGGGACGAGCAGTACTTC; CDR3: CASSQVLGQGDEQYF
D: .; size: once; J: TRBJ2-3; length: 14; V: TRBV28; DNA: TGTGCCAGGGAACAGGGCGGCAGCACAGATACGCAGTATTTT; CDR3: CAREQGGSTDTQYF
D: .; size: .; J: TRBJ2-1; length: 14; V: TRBV3-1; DNA: TGTGCCAGCAGCCACACGAGCGTACCTAATGAGCAGTTCTTC; CDR3: CASSHTSVPNEQFF
D: TRBD2; size: .; J: TRBJ2-1; length: 19; V: TRBV29-1; DNA: TGCAGCGTTGATGGAAGGGGACTAGCGGGAGACGGGGCCTACAATGAGCAGTTCTTC; CDR3: CSVDGRGLAGDGAYNEQFF
D: .; size: .; J: TRBJ1-1; length: 15; V: TRBV5-6; DNA: TGTGCCAGCAACTCAGTGGGAGACGGGGAGACTGAAGCTTTCTTT; CDR3: CASNSVGDGETEAFF
D: .; size: .; J: TRBJ1-1; length: 12; V: TRBV4-1; DNA: TGCGCCAGCAGCCCCAGGGATAGGGTAGCTTTCTTT; CDR3: CASSPRDRVAFF
D: TRBD1; size: .; J: TRBJ1-2; length: 13; V: TRBV20-1; DNA: TGCAGTGCTAGTACAGGGGGAACCTATGGCTACACCTTC; CDR3: CSASTGGTYGYTF
D: .; size: once; J: TRBJ2-2; length: 13; V: TRBV10-3; DNA: TGTGCCATCAGTGGGACCTACACCGGGGAGCTGTTTTTT; CDR3: CAISGTYTGELFF
D: .; size: .; J: TRBJ1-1; length: 15; V: TRBV3-1; DNA: TGTGCCAGCAGCCAAGATCCCGGGTCGGGAACTGAAGCTTTCTTT; CDR3: CASSQDPGSGTEAFF
D: .; size: .; J: TRBJ2-2; length: 11; V: TRBV30; DNA: TGTGCCTGGAGGGTTATCGGGGAGCTGTTTTTT; CDR3: CAWRVIGELFF
D: .; size: .; J: TRBJ2-2; length: 14; V: TRBV30; DNA: TGTGCCTGGAGTACTTTAACTTTGGGCGGGGAGCTGTTTTTT; CDR3: CAWSTLTLGGELFF
D: TRBD2; size: .; J: TRBJ2-1; length: 15; V: TRBV15; DNA: TGTGCCACCAGCAGTAGACCAGCGGGAGATAATGAGCAGTTCTTC; CDR3: CATSSRPAGDNEQFF
D: .; size: .; J: TRBJ2-1; length: 16; V: TRBV24-1; DNA: TGTGCCACCAGTGATTTGGGGTCCCTAAATTACAATGAGCAGTTCTTC; CDR3: CATSDLGSLNYNEQFF
D: .; size: once; J: TRBJ2-1; length: 12; V: TRBV13; DNA: TGTGCCAGCAGCTTAAGGGCCAATGAGCAGTTCTTC; CDR3: CASSLRANEQFF
D: .; size: once; J: TRBJ1-4; length: 14; V: TRBV7-9; DNA: TGTGCCAGCAGCATCCCCGGGTTTGATGAAAAACTGTTTTTT; CDR3: CASSIPGFDEKLFF
D: .; size: .; J: TRBJ2-7; length: 13; V: TRBV6-1; DNA: TGTGCCAGCAGTGGGGAGAGCTCCTACGAGCAGTACTTC; CDR3: CASSGESSYEQYF
D: TRBD2; size: .; J: TRBJ2-7; length: 16; V: TRBV9; DNA: TGTGCCAGCAGCGAAACCGGGACTAGCTCTTCCTACGAGCAGTACTTC; CDR3: CASSETGTSSSYEQYF